This T cell receptor (beta chain) emerged from a study of CD8+CD57+ T cells in acquired aplastic anemia. The study's findings and limits: About 29 sequences, all CD8+ CDR3, were shared between patients and controls. Statistical testing detected no significant gap in CD8+ Simpson's diversity between patients and controls.

This clonotype has a count of ten or more. Its antigen remains unknown. Patients included in sequencing had previously demonstrated CD8+CD57+ cell expansion by flow cytometry. Untreated patients provided the blood samples, with no therapy given before sampling. The use of genomic DNA as template underpinned the TCR beta VDJ and CDR3 profiling. TCRdb ran MiXCR on the reads and lists one entry per CDR3 protein. There are 120,000 or so distinct CDR3 sequences in the sample; approximately 41% occur only once, and about 3% lies in the top ten. V was shortened by 7 bases and J by 2 bases, with 11 bases between the two germline ends. The CDR3 totals 13 residues. CDR1 is MNHNS and CDR2 is SASEGT in the germline V gene.

This TCR came from a human donor with aplastic anemia. The sample taken for sequencing was sorted CD4+, CD8+, or CD8+CD57+ T cells (not recorded which) from PBMCs. This rearrangement joins TRBV6-1 to TRBJ2-5; D not certain. The CDR3 region is CASTVVQQETQYF. The CDR3 nucleotides are TGTGCCAGCACCGTGGTACAGCAAGAGACCCAGTACTTC.